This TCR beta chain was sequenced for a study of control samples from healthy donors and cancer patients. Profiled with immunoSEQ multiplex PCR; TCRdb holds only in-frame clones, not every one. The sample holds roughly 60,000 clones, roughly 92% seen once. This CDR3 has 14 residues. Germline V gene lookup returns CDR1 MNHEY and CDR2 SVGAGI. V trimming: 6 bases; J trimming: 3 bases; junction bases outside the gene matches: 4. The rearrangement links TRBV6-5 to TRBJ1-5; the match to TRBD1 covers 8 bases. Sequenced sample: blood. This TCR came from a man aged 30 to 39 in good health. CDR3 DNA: TGTGCCAGCAGCCTGACAGGGGTCAATCAGCCCCAGCATTTT. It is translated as CASSLTGVNQPQHF.